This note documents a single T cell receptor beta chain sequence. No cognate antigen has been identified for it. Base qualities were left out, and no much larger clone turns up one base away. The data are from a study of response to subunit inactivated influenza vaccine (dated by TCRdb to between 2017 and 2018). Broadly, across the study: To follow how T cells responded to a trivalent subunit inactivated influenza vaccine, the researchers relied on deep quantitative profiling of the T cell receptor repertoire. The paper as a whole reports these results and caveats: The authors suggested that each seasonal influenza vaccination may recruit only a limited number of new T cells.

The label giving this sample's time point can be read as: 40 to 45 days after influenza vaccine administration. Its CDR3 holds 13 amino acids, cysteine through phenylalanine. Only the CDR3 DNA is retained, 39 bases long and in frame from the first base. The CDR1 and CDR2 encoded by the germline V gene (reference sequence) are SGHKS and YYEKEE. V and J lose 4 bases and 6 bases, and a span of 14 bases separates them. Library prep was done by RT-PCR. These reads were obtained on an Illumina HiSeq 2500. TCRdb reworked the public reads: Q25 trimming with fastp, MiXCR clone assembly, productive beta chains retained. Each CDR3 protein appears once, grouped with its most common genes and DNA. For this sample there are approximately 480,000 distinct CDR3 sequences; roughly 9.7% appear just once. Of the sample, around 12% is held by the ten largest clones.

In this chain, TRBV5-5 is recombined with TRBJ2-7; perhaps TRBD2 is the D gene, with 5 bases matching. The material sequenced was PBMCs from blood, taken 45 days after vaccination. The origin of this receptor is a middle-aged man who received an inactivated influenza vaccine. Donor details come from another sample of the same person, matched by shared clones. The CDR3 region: CASSGGLLAEQYF. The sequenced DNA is TGTGCCAGCAGCGGAGGACTCCTCGCCGAGCAGTACTTC.